This T cell receptor (beta chain) was recovered during a study of blood T cell repertoires in COVID-19. Study background: PBMCs, B-cell-depleted T cells, or T cells were the source of the cDNA or gDNA that made up the material.

Patients from Seattle were sampled longitudinally, starting during active infection. Germline loops: CDR1 LNHDA, CDR2 SQIVND (reference sequence). There are 15 residues in the CDR3. V gave up 4 bases and J gave up 7 bases; unmatched junction bases: 8. Only in-frame clones appear in the TCRdb table, and some are missing; sequencing was by immunoSEQ multiplex PCR. The data hold approximately 320,000 clones, with about 90% observed a single time. The clonotype comes from a woman younger than 45 with COVID-19, enrolled during active disease. The sequenced sample was peripheral blood. The V and J genes are TRBV19 and TRBJ2-1; TRBD2 aligns across 9 bases. In DNA form, the CDR3 reads TGTGCCAGTAGTACCGTGGCGGGGGGGAGTAATGAGCAGTTCTTC. Translating gives CASSTVAGGSNEQFF. The variable domain in full, with the rest retrieved from reference TRBV19 and TRBJ2-1, is DGGITQSPKYLFRKEGQNVTLSCEQNLNHDAMYWYRQDPGQGLRLIYYSQIVNDFQKGDIAEGYSVSREKKESFPLTVTSAQKNPTAFYLCASSTVAGGSNEQFFGPGTRLTVL.